One and the same sample provided the 19 T cell receptor beta chains below, sequenced in a study of blood T cell repertoires in COVID-19. TCRdb's copy holds only in-frame clones and misses some; the assay was immunoSEQ multiplex PCR. The table records about 220,000 clones, 84% of them present only once. The sequenced material came from peripheral blood. The source of these receptors is a young woman who had recovered from COVID-19.

This sequence joins TRBV9 and TRBJ2-3; TRBD2 might be the D (5 bases). V lost 3 bases to trimming and J lost 5 bases, with 10 bases between them. The germline V gene encodes CDR1 SGDLS and CDR2 YYNGEE. This CDR3 region has 13 residues. The CDR3 coding sequence is TGTGCCAGCAGCGACCAACGGGAAGATACGCAGTATTTT. This translates into CASSDQREDTQYF.

The rearrangement links TRBV23-1 to TRBJ2-3, with 10 bases identical to TRBD2. TRBV23-1 is flagged as an ORF with uncertain function. V gave up 2 bases and J gave up 2 bases; unmatched junction bases: 10. The CDR3 length is 18 residues. The CDR3 protein is CASSQEASAGGHTDTQYF. DNA of the CDR3: TGCGCCAGCAGTCAAGAGGCGTCAGCGGGAGGGCACACAGATACGCAGTATTTT.

The J gene is TRBJ2-1, the V gene TRBV7-9; TRBD1 agrees at 8 bases. The J segment lost 5 bases and the V segment lost 4 bases, leaving 10 bases of the junction unmatched. There are 16 residues in the CDR3. CDR1 SEHNR and CDR2 FQNEAQ come from the germline V gene (reference sequence). The CDR3 region is CASSSLRTGLNNEQFF. In DNA, the CDR3 is TGTGCCAGCAGCTCCCTCCGGACAGGGTTGAACAATGAGCAGTTCTTC.

The V and J genes are TRBV9 and TRBJ1-3; D is unclear. The V gene lost 0 bases and the J gene lost 0 bases, with 13 bases spanning the gap. The CDR3 contains 17 residues. From germline, CDR1 is SGDLS and CDR2 YYNGEE. The CDR3: CASSVATGSRSGNTIYF. CDR3 sequence (DNA): TGTGCCAGCAGCGTAGCTACGGGTTCCCGCTCTGGAAACACCATATATTTT.

J is TRBJ2-5 and V is TRBV5-1; D not resolved. The CDR3 sequence is 13 residues long. Germline V CDR1 and CDR2: SGHRS, YFSETQ. Trimming cost V 0 bases and J 4 bases, with 7 bases left between them. The CDR3 loop reads CASSLESLETQYF. The CDR3 nucleotides read TGCGCCAGCAGCTTGGAAAGCCTAGAGACCCAGTACTTC.

The V and J genes are TRBV28 and TRBJ2-1; a possible D gene is TRBD2 (6 bases). CDR3 length: 15 amino acids. Germline V lookup: CDR1 MDHEN, CDR2 SYDVKM. Trimming removed 10 bases from V and 0 bases from J, with 16 bases in between. This CDR3 is CAIGRVGSSYNEQFF. CDR3 coding DNA: TGTGCCATCGGCCGGGTCGGGAGCTCCTACAATGAGCAGTTCTTC.

The V and J genes are TRBV21-1 and TRBJ2-7; the table assigns TRBD1, which was not confirmed against the DNA. TRBV21-1 is noted as a pseudogene. The CDR3 runs 14 residues. CDR3 in amino acids: CASSFRTGDYEQYF. CDR3 in DNA: TGTGCCAGCAGCTTCCGGACAGGGGACTACGAGCAGTACTTC.

The V call is TRBV28, the J call TRBJ2-7; D may be TRBD1 (6 bases). CDR1 is MDHEN and CDR2 is SYDVKM in the germline V gene. V was shortened by 5 bases and J by 4 bases, with 27 bases between the two germline ends. CDR3 length equals 18 residues. CDR3 amino acids: CASSTPLRQDTTAYEQYF. In DNA, the CDR3 is TGTGCCAGCAGTACCCCCCTCCGACAGGATACTACGGCGTACGAGCAGTACTTC.

The J gene is TRBJ1-1, the V gene TRBV13; weak D call: TRBD1 (6 bases). Trimming pared 5 bases from V and 6 bases from J, leaving 13 bases between. The CDR3 runs 13 residues. Germline V gene lookup returns CDR1 PRHDT and CDR2 FYEKMQ (reference sequence). The CDR3 spells CASSVTQGPEAFF. In nucleotides, the CDR3 is TGTGCCAGCAGCGTAACACAGGGTCCTGAAGCTTTCTTT.

This chain joins TRBV18 and TRBJ2-7, with 8 positions matching TRBD2. J was trimmed by 6 bases and V by 1 base; bases with no gene match: 11. CDR1 and CDR2 from the germline V gene are KGHSH and LQKENI. This CDR3 comprises 16 residues. The CDR3 region has the DNA TGTGCCAGCTCACCACTCCCCGGGAGGGGACTCTCCGAGCAGTACTTC. It codes for CASSPLPGRGLSEQYF.

The chain carries TRBV21-1 and TRBJ2-1; TRBD1, as called in the table, went unchecked against the DNA. TRBV21-1 is noted as a pseudogene. The CDR3 has 16 amino acids. The CDR3 DNA sequence: TGTGCCAGCAGCAAAAAGGGACAGAGCTCCTACAATGAGCAGTTCTTC. Its translation is CASSKKGQSSYNEQFF.

This chain links TRBV4-1 with TRBJ1-2; a weak D match, TRBD1 (5 bases). With 4 bases removed from V and 2 bases from J, the gap between germline ends came to 14 bases. Germline CDR1 MGHRA, CDR2 YSYEKL. This CDR3 is built from 15 residues. In DNA, the CDR3 is TGCGCCAGCAGCCGGGGGGGTACCGAGAACTATGGCTACACCTTC. This codes for CASSRGGTENYGYTF.

This CDR3 is CASSVDAGYQETQYF. The CDR3 DNA sequence: TGTGCCAGCAGCGTAGATGCGGGGTACCAAGAGACCCAGTACTTC. J is TRBJ2-5 and V is TRBV9; D perhaps matches TRBD2 (6 bases). This CDR3 spans 15 amino acids. The V gene lost 0 bases and the J gene lost 0 bases, with 9 bases spanning the gap. Germline CDR1 SGDLS, CDR2 YYNGEE.

The CDR3 is CATASGGRTTGELFF. The CDR3 region has the DNA TGTGCCACTGCATCAGGGGGGCGAACCACCGGGGAGCTGTTTTTT. The genes are TRBV24-1 and TRBJ2-2; possibly TRBD1 for D (7 bases). V was shortened by 10 bases and J by 4 bases, with 18 bases between the two germline ends. Germline-derived CDR1 and CDR2 are KGHDR and SFDVKD. The CDR3 is 15 amino acids.

The DNA of the CDR3 is TGTGCCAGCAGCTTGGCATGGGAGGGAAGCTATGGCTACACCTTC. This codes for CASSLAWEGSYGYTF. The chain has TRBV5-4 and TRBJ1-2, with D unclear. V dropped 0 bases and J dropped 4 bases, with 13 bases sitting between them. The CDR3 extends over 15 amino acids. CDR1 and CDR2 (germline): SGHNT, YYREEE (reference sequence).

The chain recombines TRBV4-1 with TRBJ2-3; 12 nucleotides match TRBD2. V lost 4 bases to trimming and J lost 2 bases; unmatched junction nucleotides: 4. CDR3 length: 16 amino acids. CDR1 is MGHRA, CDR2 YSYEKL, per germline. The CDR3 loop is CASSPWTSGATDTQYF. DNA of the CDR3: TGCGCCAGCAGCCCTTGGACTAGCGGGGCCACAGATACGCAGTATTTT.

This clone has just one count. The chain uses TRBV5-1 and TRBJ2-5; a weak D match, TRBD2 (6 bases). The V and J ends lost 7 bases and 5 bases respectively, with 9 bases between them. Germline values: CDR1 SGHRS, CDR2 YFSETQ. The CDR3 totals 11 residues. CDR3 sequence: CASWGEETQYF. The DNA of the CDR3 is TGCGCCAGCTGGGGGGAGGAGACCCAGTACTTC.

This chain joins TRBV5-1 and TRBJ2-3, with 13 bases that match TRBD2. Germline assignment: CDR1 SGHRS and CDR2 YFSETQ. This CDR3 region has 16 residues. Trimming took 4 bases from V and 4 from J; bases not matched to a gene: 6. In DNA form, the CDR3 reads TGCGCCAGCAGCCAAACTAGCGGGAGGGCCGCAGATACGCAGTATTTT. Amino acid sequence: CASSQTSGRAADTQYF.

The chain is built from TRBV27 and TRBJ2-7; maybe TRBD2 (6 bases). The CDR3 loop spans 13 amino acids. V lost 5 bases and J lost 6, with 14 bases in between. The germline gives CDR1 MNHEY, CDR2 SMNVEV (reference sequence). This CDR3 reads CASSNSGSPEQYF. In DNA form, the CDR3 reads TGTGCCAGCAGTAATTCCGGGAGCCCCGAGCAGTACTTC.